This T cell receptor beta chain was obtained from a study of beta chain features in type 1 diabetes (dated by TCRdb to the late 2010s). Study-level background: Patients and healthy donors did not differ in mean age, gender distribution, total cell number or subset yield. Regulatory and stem cell-like memory subsets were obtained from only 8 patients and roughly 8 healthy donors, while naive and central memory subsets were obtained from all 30 or so donors. In the study, TCRB repertoires of sorted circulating CD4+ T cell subsets from recently diagnosed type 1 diabetes patients were compared with those of matched healthy donors. A total of under 120,000,000 sorted cells were examined across all samples, and RNA yield correlated strongly with the number of cells per subset.

What the work shows at the level of the full study, not this receptor alone: A moderate but significant shortening of TCRB CDR3 length was observed in type 1 diabetes patients in all four CD4+ subsets. Naive, central memory and regulatory TCRB repertoires appeared to be more alike among patients than among healthy donors. Because cDNA was sequenced instead of genomic DNA, activated cells with high expression could be over-represented, although the groups did not differ in activation or CD3 levels. PCR might favor shorter templates, but patient and control samples were amplified and corrected together, so any skew would affect both groups equally. Because the HLA sub-analyses included only small numbers of individuals, any influence of HLA type on TCRB rearrangement was left unresolved. Patients with type 1 diabetes made fewer insertions and deleted more nucleotides at VDJ recombination sites, implying thymic rearrangement abnormalities.

Of note for this clone: Its specific antigen is unknown. Base qualities are not provided; no much larger clone lies one nucleotide away.

Each donor gave one peripheral blood draw, averaging around 120 mL, which was collected into heparinised tubes. A BD FACSAria II was used to sort naive, central memory, regulatory and stem cell-like memory CD4+ T cells with a panel that included CD45RO, CCR7, CD25, CD127, CD95 and CD27. All sorted populations exceeded 95% purity. PBMCs were isolated right away by Lymphoprep density gradient centrifugation and were stained directly, without culture. Samples were stained and sorted in pairs, with one healthy donor and one patient per experiment, so that batch effects were minimized. Germline trimming: 5 bases from V, 2 bases from J; junction bases outside gene matches: 4. Its CDR3 holds 14 amino acids, cysteine through phenylalanine. The read is trimmed to its CDR3 DNA, 42 bases read in frame from base 1. Taken from the germline V gene (reference sequence), the CDR1 and CDR2 loops are GTSNPN and SVGIG.

The High Capacity cDNA Reverse Transcription Kit was used to reverse transcribe all of the isolated RNA, meaning that expressed TCRB transcripts were what got sequenced. Deep immunoSEQ sequencing was performed on naive, central memory and regulatory T cell samples, with an average of around 3.5 million total reads per sample. After sorted cells were lysed in RLT buffer, RNA was extracted with DNase-treated RNeasy Micro or Mini kits, with the choice depending on cell number. To prevent cross-contamination, every cell subset was processed on its own, while patient and healthy donor samples were processed together. TCRB sequences were amplified from cDNA with the immunoSEQ multiplex PCR, producing 87-bp fragments spanning the CDR3 region. Sequencing of the amplicons was performed on the Illumina HiSeq platform. The paper's processing steps were these. Synthetic template baselines were used to correct PCR bias computationally, reads within Hamming distance 2 were collapsed together, and singletons that could not be merged were discarded. Reads were aligned against IMGT so that V, D and J genes, CDR3 length and insertions or deletions at six rearrangement sites could be assigned. Within each subset, clonotype counts were normalized to sorted cell number, and only after that were true diversity and Gini coefficients computed with the tcR R package. Repertoire sharing was quantified using the overlap coefficient calculated on TCRB nucleotide sequences. Out-of-frame TCRB sequences from naive cells were analyzed to stand in for the pre-selection repertoire. This is the immuneACCESS table as TCRdb keeps it, with only in-frame sequences that have V and J called. A part of the clones is gone; compared with another copy, unresolved V genes explain less than half, and the rest is unexplained. The D gene and trimming were derived from the DNA, and the V and J assignments and clone size from that table. The sample records 200,000 to 250,000 clones, 68% of which are singletons. 0.053% of the sample is held by the ten biggest clonotypes.

This receptor chain uses TRBV30 and TRBJ1-5, and 9 bases in between align with TRBD1. The sequenced sample was naive CD4+ T cells from blood. The cell subset or site label corresponds to: true naive CD4+ T cells. The sequence was collected from a man younger than 45 in good health. The bases read TGTGCCTGGTCGGACAGGGGAGGCAATCAGCCCCAGCATTTT. Translated, it gives CAWSDRGGNQPQHF.